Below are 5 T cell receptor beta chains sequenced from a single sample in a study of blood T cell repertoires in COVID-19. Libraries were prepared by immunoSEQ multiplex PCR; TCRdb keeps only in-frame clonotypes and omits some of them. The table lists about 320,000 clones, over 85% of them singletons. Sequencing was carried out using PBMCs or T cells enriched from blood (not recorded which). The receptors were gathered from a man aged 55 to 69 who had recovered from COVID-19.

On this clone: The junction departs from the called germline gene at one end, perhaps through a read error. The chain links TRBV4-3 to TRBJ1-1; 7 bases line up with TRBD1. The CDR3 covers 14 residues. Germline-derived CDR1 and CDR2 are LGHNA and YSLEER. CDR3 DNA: TGCGCCAGCAGCCAGGGGCCGGGACAGCCGCGAATGAGCTTT. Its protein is CASSQGPGQPRMSF.

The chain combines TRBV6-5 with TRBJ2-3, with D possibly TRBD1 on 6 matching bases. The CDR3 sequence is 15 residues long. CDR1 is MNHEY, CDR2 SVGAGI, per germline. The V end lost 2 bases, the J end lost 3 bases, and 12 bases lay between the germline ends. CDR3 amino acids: CASSYGSGVTDTQYF. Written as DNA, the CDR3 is TGTGCCAGCAGTTACGGTTCAGGGGTGACAGATACGCAGTATTTT.

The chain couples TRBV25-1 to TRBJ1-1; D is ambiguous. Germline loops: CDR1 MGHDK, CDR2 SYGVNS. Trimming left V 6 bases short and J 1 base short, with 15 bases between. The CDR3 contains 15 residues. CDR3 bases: TGTGCCAGCAGAGGCATGACCGGGAGGAACACTGAAGCTTTCTTT. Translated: CASRGMTGRNTEAFF.

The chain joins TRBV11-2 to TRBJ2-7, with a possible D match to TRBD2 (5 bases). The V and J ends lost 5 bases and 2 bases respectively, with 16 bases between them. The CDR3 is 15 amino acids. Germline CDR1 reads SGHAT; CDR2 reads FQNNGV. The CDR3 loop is CASSPLSGSTYEQYF. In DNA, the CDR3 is TGTGCCAGCAGCCCCCTCTCTGGGAGCACCTACGAGCAGTACTTC.

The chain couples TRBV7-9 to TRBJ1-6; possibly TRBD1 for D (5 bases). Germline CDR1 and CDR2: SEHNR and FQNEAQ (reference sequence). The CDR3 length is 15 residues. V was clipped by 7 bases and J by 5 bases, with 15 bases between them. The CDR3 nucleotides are TGTGCCAGCACCCCGGGGGGGGTTGATAATTCACCCCTCCACTTT. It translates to CASTPGGVDNSPLHF.